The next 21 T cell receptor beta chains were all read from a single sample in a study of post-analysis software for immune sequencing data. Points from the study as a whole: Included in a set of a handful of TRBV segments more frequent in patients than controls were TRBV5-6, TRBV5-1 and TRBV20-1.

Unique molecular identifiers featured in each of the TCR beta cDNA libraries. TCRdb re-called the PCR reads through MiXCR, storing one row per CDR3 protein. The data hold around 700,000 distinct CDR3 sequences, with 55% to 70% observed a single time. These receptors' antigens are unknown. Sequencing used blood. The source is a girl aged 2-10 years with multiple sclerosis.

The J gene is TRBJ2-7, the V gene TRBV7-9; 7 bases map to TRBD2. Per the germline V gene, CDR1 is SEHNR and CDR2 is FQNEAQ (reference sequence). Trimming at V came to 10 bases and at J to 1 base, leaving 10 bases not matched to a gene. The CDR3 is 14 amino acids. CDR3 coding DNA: TGTGCCACCGGGTCGGGGGGTCAATCCTACGAGCAGTACTTC. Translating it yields CATGSGGQSYEQYF.

The CDR3 protein is CASSLVIRLGAGGDYNEQFF. CDR3 DNA sequence: TGTGCCAGCAGTTTAGTTATCCGGTTAGGTGCGGGGGGGGACTACAATGAGCAGTTCTTC. The chain recombines TRBV12-3 or TRBV12-4 with TRBJ2-1; 9 nucleotides match TRBD2. The CDR3 runs to 20 residues. V lost 1 base to trimming and J lost 3 bases; unmatched junction nucleotides: 16.

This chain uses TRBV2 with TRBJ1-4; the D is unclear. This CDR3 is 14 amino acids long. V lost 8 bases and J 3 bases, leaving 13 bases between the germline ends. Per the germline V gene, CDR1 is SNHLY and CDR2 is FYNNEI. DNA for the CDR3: TGTGCCAGCGAGCGTGGTGCCTCTAATGAAAAACTGTTTTTT. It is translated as CASERGASNEKLFF.

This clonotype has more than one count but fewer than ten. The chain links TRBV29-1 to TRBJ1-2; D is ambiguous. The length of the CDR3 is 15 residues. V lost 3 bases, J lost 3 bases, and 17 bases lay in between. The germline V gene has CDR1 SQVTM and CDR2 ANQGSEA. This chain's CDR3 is CSVDPSPGGDYGYTF. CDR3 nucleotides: TGCAGCGTTGACCCATCCCCGGGCGGGGACTATGGCTACACCTTC.

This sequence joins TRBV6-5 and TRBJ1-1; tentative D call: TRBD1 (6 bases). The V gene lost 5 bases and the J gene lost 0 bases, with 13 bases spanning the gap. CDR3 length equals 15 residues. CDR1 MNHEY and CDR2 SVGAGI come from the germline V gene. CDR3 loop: CASSPWQGLNTEAFF. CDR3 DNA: TGTGCCAGCAGTCCCTGGCAGGGGCTGAACACTGAAGCTTTCTTT.

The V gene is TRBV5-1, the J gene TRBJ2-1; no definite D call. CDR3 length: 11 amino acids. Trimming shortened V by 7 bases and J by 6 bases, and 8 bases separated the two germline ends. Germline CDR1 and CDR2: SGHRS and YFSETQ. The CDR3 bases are TGCGCCAGCCGGGTGGCCAATGAGCAGTTCTTC. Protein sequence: CASRVANEQFF.

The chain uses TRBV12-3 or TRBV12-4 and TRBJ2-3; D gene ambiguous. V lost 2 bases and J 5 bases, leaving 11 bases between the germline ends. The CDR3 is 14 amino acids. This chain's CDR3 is CASSLRGEVDTQYF. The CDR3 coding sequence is TGTGCCAGCAGTTTAAGAGGAGAGGTAGATACGCAGTATTTT.

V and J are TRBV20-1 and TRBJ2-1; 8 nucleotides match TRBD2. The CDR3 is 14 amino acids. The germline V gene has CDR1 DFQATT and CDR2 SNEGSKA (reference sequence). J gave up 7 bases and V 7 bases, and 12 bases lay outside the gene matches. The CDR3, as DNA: TGCAGTGGCCTCGGGGGGGATCGGGTAAATGAGCAGTTCTTC. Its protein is CSGLGGDRVNEQFF.

The CDR3 loop is CASSPSHGGAPGANVLTF. CDR3 DNA sequence: TGTGCCAGCAGCCCGTCGCACGGGGGGGCCCCCGGGGCCAACGTCCTGACTTTC. The rearrangement joins TRBV3-1 to TRBJ2-6, with 8 positions matching TRBD2. This CDR3 spans 18 amino acids. V dropped 4 bases and J dropped 4; count of bases not matched to a gene: 12. The germline V gene encodes CDR1 LGHDT and CDR2 YNNKEL (reference sequence).

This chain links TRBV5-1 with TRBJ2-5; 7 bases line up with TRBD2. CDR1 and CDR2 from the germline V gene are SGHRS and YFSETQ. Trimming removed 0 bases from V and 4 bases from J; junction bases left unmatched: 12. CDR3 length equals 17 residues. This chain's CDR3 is CASSLASLAAARETQYF. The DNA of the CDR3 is TGCGCCAGCAGCTTGGCCAGTCTAGCGGCGGCGAGAGAGACCCAGTACTTC.

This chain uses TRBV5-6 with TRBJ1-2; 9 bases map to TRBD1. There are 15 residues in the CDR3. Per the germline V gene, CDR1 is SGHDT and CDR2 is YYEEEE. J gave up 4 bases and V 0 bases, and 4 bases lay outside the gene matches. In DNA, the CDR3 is TGTGCCAGCAGCTTGGGAGGGACAGGGAGCTATGGCTACACCTTC. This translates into CASSLGGTGSYGYTF.

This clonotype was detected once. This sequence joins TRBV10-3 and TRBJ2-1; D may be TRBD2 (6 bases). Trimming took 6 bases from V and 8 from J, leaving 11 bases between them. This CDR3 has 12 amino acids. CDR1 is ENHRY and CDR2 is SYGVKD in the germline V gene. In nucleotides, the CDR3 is TGTGCCATCAGGGACTTAGCGGATGAGCAGTTCTTC. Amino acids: CAIRDLADEQFF.

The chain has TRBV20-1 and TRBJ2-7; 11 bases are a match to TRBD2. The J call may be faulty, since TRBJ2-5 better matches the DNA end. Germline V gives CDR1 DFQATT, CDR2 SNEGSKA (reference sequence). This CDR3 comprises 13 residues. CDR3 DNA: TGCAGTCCCCAGACTAGCGGGGACGAGACCCAGTACTTC. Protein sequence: CSPQTSGDETQYF.

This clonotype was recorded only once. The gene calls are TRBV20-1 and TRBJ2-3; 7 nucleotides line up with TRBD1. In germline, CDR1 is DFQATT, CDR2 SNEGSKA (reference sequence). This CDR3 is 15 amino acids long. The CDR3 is CSAPYRQGGTDTQYF. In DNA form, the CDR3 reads TGCAGCGCCCCATACCGACAGGGCGGCACAGATACGCAGTATTTT.

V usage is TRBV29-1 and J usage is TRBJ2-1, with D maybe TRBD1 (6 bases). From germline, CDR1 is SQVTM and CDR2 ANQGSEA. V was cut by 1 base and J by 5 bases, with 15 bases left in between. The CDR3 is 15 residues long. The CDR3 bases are TGCAGCGTTGAAGGATACAGGGAAACGGACAATGAGCAGTTCTTC. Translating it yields CSVEGYRETDNEQFF.

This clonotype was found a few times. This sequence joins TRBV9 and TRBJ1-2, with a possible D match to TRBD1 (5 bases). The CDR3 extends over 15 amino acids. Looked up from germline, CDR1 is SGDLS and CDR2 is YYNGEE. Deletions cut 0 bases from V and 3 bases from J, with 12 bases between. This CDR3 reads CASSVGFRADYGYTF. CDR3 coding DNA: TGTGCCAGCAGCGTAGGCTTCAGGGCGGACTATGGCTACACCTTC.

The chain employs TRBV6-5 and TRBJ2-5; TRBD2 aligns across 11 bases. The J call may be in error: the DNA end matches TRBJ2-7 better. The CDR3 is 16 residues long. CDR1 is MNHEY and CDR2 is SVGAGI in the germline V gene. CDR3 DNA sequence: TGTGCCAGCAGCCCCAACTCACTAGCGGGAGTTGGCGAGCAGTACTTC. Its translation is CASSPNSLAGVGEQYF.

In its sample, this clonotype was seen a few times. The CDR3 region has the DNA TGTGCCACCAGCAGGGGTTGGACAGCCATCACAGATACGCAGTATTTT. It encodes CATSRGWTAITDTQYF. The chain carries TRBV15 and TRBJ2-3; possible D gene TRBD1, 6 bases. CDR1 is LNHNV and CDR2 is YYDKDF in the germline V gene (reference sequence). This CDR3 has 16 amino acids. Trimming removed 3 bases at V and 2 bases at J, with 15 bases between. The complete variable domain, with remaining parts taken from reference TRBV15 and TRBJ2-3, reads DAMVIQNPRYQVTQFGKPVTLSCSQTLNHNVMYWYQQKSSQAPKLLFHYYDKDFNNEADTPDNFQSRRPNTSFCFLDIRSPGLGDTAMYLCATSRGWTAITDTQYFGPGTRLTVL.

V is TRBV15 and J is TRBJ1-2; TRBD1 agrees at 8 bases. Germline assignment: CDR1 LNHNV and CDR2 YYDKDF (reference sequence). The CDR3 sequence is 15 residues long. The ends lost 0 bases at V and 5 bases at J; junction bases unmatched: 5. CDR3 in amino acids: CATSRESDRGYGYTF. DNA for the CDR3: TGTGCCACCAGCAGAGAAAGCGACAGGGGATATGGCTACACCTTC. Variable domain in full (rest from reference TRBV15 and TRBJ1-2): DAMVIQNPRYQVTQFGKPVTLSCSQTLNHNVMYWYQQKSSQAPKLLFHYYDKDFNNEADTPDNFQSRRPNTSFCFLDIRSPGLGDTAMYLCATSRESDRGYGYTFGSGTRLTVV.

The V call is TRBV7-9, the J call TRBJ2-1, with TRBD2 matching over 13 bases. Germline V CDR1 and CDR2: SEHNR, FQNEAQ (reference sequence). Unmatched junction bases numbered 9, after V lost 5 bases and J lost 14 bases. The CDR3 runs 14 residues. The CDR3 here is CASSIPGTSGKEFF. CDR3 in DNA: TGTGCCAGCAGCATTCCCGGGACTAGCGGGAAAGAGTTCTTC.

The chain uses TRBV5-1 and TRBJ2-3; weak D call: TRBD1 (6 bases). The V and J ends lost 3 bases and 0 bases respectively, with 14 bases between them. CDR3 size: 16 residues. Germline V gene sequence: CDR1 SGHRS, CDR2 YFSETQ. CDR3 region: CASSSHPGQSTDTQYF. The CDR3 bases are TGCGCCAGCAGCTCTCACCCGGGACAAAGCACAGATACGCAGTATTTT.